This T cell receptor beta chain was retrieved from a study of spatial heterogeneity in lung cancer. Whole-study context: Across the raw uncorrected reads, a unique TCR and UMI combination was observed, on average, more than ten times.

All TCR cDNA molecules were individually tagged with a unique molecular identifier. TCRdb processed the 5' RACE reads anew with MiXCR; each CDR3 protein has one entry. The data show tens of thousands of distinct CDR3 sequences, roughly 12% seen once. This clonotype has only a few counts. Its cognate antigen is unknown. Study observations and caveats: The study found ubiquitous expanded tumor TCRs in blood more at resection than follow-up.

Trimming took 0 bases from V and 3 from J; bases not matched to a gene: 12. Germline V CDR1 and CDR2: ENHRY, SYGVKD. The CDR3 sequence is 19 residues long. Time point indicated: sample taken at primary tumor resection. Whole RNA obtained from tumor, nontumor lung or frozen PBMC underwent sequencing without sorting. Specimen: PBMCs, collected at surgery. The J gene is TRBJ2-1, the V gene TRBV10-3, with 9 positions matching TRBD2. The clonotype comes from a male donor with early-stage non-small cell lung cancer. CDR3 bases: TGTGCCATCAGTGAGTCAGGTTGGTCTAGCGGGAATATCTACAATGAGCAGTTCTTC. Translating gives CAISESGWSSGNIYNEQFF.